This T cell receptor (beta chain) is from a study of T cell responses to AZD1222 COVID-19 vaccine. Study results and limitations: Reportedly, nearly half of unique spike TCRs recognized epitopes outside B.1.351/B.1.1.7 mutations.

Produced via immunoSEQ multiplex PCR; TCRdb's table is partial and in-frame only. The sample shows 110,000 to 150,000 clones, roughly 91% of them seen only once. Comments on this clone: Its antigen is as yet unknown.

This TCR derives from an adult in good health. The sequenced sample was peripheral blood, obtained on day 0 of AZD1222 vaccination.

CDR3 coding DNA: TGTGCCAGCAGTGACCCCCGTGGAAGTTCCTACGAGCAGTACTTC. Amino acids: CASSDPRGSSYEQYF. This rearrangement joins TRBV25-1 to TRBJ2-7; D call uncertain. V shed 3 bases and J shed 1 base, with 13 bases lying between them. The V gene's germline CDR1 is MGHDK and CDR2 SYGVNS. CDR3 length equals 15 residues.